This section outlines one T cell receptor beta chain sequence together with its context. Its target is unknown. The sample comes from a study of T cells in narcolepsy. Study context: Donors had narcolepsy type 1 or type 2, or were healthy controls. General study points: Autoreactive clone sequences were missing from some blood memory CD4+ repertoires. Autoreactive clonotypes reportedly recurred in blood of same and different patients, not controls. Comparing one patient's CSF and blood CD4+ clonotypes highlighted HCRT- and TRIB2-specific autoreactive clonotypes.

Produced via immunoSEQ multiplex PCR; TCRdb's table is partial and in-frame only. The data contain over 25,000 clones, roughly 79% of them singletons. This TCR came from a human donor in good health. The specimen was memory (CD45RA-) CD4+ T cells from blood.

DNA of the CDR3: TGTGCCAGCAGCGTAGCTTGGGGCCCGTACGAGCAGTACTTC. It codes for CASSVAWGPYEQYF. The genes are TRBV9 and TRBJ2-5; tentatively, D is TRBD1 (5 bases). The better agreement between TRBJ2-7 and the DNA end casts doubt on the J call. Per the germline V gene, CDR1 is SGDLS and CDR2 is YYNGEE. The CDR3 spans 14 residues.